The rows below give T cell receptor beta chains drawn from one sample of a study of CXCR3-negative and CXCR3-positive naive CD8 T cells. TCRdb reanalyzed the 5' RACE reads, giving one entry per CDR3 protein sequence and no DNA. The data show under 85,000 distinct CDR3 sequences, and the top ten clones hold 1.5%. Input material: naive CXCR3- CD8+ T cells from blood. Every receptor here comes from a human donor in good health. Some clones in this sample may be carry-over from other donors' samples. Both conserved end residues are part of each CDR3.

>TRBV4-1|TRBJ2-2
CASSQAQNPNTGELFF
>TRBV7-7|TRBJ2-1
CASSFITAQFF
>TRBV6-5|TRBJ1-5
CASRRGTSNQPQHF
>TRBV12-3/TRBV12-4|TRBJ2-5
CASRGLAGVQETQYF
>TRBV29-1|TRBJ2-7
CSVELENYEQYF
>TRBV6-5|TRBJ2-1
CASSSQKSSYNEQFF
>TRBV15|TRBJ2-5
CATSSFTRTQYF
>TRBV13|TRBJ2-7
CASSTQDRGREQYF
>TRBV18|TRBJ2-1
CASSPSGTGGYNEQFF
>TRBV14|TRBJ1-2
CASSQMGQIYGYTF
>TRBV7-6|TRBJ2-7
CASSPGLDSQYEQYF
>TRBV28|TRBJ2-7
CASSFQASYEQYF
>TRBV29-1|TRBJ1-1
CSVQGGLNTEAFF
>TRBV27|TRBJ2-7
CASSLSPGTYEQYF
>TRBV29-1|TRBJ2-2
CSVEDLAGGPPGELFF
>TRBV5-5|TRBJ2-1
CASSLATRTGMQFF
>TRBV29-1|TRBJ2-1
CSVEDAGVYLRGEQFF
>TRBV29-1|TRBJ2-7
CSVGTGDGEQYF
>TRBV9|TRBJ2-1
CASSFELYNEQFF
>TRBV15|TRBJ2-1
CATSREGAANNEQFF
>TRBV4-3|TRBJ2-7
CASSQDGGAGAYEQYF
>TRBV29-1|TRBJ2-7
CSVRKGTGGAQQYF
>TRBV7-9|TRBJ2-7
CASSLVSGSNEQYF
>TRBV5-1|TRBJ2-7
CASSLKQNSYEQYF
>TRBV7-6|TRBJ2-5
CASSFPGMKTQYF
>TRBV11-1|TRBJ1-1
CASSLGARTEAFF
>TRBV5-1|TRBJ2-1
CASLGDYNEQFF
>TRBV6-5|TRBJ2-7
CASSYEGPSYEQYF
>TRBV7-9|TRBJ2-7
CASSRLGDTDPYEQYF
>TRBV6-2/TRBV6-3|TRBJ2-7
CASSEPLPEMNEQYF
>TRBV21-1|TRBJ1-1
CASISSELNTEAFF
>TRBV29-1|TRBJ2-1
CSVESSGRGRRHEQFF
>TRBV29-1|TRBJ2-3
CSVEDWDVEGDTQYF
>TRBV3-1|TRBJ1-2
CASSLERDRRRYGYTF
>TRBV12-3/TRBV12-4|TRBJ2-3
CASSSGRGRDTQYF
>TRBV29-1|TRBJ1-2
CSVVHRNGYTF
>TRBV12-3/TRBV12-4|TRBJ1-2
CASGGLYGYTF
>TRBV2|TRBJ2-4
CASSDRALGNIQYF
>TRBV7-9|TRBJ2-5
CASSEGQSVQETQYF
>TRBV27|TRBJ2-7
CASSFSGGKHTEQYF
>TRBV2|TRBJ2-7
CASSDPRGQGIYEQYF
>TRBV28|TRBJ2-1
CASSLLQGHNEQFF
>TRBV29-1|TRBJ2-3
CSVEESGRGTDTQYF
>TRBV7-9|TRBJ2-1
CASSFPTRGDNEQFF
>TRBV5-4|TRBJ1-1
CASSSGQTEAFF
>TRBV11-1|TRBJ2-3
CASSALEQGYADTQYF